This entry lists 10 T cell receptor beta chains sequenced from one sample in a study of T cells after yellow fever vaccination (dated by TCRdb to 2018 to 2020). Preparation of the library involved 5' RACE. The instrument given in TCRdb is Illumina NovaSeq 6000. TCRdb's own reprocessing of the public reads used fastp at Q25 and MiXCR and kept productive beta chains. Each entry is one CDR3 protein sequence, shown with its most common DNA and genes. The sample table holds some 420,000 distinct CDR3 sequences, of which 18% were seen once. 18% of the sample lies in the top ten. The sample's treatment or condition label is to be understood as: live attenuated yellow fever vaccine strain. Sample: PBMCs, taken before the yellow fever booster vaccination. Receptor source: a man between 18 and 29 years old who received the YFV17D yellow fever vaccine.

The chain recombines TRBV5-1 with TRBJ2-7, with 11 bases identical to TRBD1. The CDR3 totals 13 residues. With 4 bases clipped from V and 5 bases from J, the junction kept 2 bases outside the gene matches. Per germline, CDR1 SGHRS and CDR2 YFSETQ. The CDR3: CASSRGQGDEQYF. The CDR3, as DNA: TGCGCCAGCAGCCGGGGACAGGGGGACGAGCAGTACTTC.

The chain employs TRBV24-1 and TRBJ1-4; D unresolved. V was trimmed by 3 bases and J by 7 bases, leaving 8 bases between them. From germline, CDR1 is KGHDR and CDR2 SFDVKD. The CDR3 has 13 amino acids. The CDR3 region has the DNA TGTGCCACCAGTGATACGGGTGGTGAAAAACTGTTTTTT. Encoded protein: CATSDTGGEKLFF.

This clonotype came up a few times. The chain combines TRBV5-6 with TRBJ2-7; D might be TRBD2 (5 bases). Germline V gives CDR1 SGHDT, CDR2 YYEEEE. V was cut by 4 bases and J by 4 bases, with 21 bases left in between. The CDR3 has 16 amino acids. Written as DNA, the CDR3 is TGTGCCAGCAGCGGCAGGAGGACCCGTACCCCTTACGAGCAGTACGTC. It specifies CASSGRRTRTPYEQYV.

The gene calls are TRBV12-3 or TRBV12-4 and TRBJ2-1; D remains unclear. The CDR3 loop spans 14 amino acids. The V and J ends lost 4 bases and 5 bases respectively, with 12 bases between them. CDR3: CASSSTTGHNEQFF. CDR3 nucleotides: TGTGCCAGCAGTTCGACCACGGGCCACAATGAGCAGTTCTTC.

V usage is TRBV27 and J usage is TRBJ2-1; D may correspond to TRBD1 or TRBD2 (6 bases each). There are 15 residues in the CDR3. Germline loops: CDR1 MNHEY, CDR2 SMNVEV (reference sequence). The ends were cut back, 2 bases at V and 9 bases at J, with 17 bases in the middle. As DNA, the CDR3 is TGTGCCAGCAGTTTAGGTGGGGGGCTTGGTCTTGAGCAGTTCTTC. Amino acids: CASSLGGGLGLEQFF.

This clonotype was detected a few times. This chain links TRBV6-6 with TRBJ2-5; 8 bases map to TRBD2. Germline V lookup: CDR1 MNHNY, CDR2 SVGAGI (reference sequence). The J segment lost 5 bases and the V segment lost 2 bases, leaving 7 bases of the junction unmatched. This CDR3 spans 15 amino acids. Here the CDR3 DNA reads TGTGCCAGCAGTTACCGGGGGGGCCTTTTTGAGACCCAGTACTTC. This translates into CASSYRGGLFETQYF.

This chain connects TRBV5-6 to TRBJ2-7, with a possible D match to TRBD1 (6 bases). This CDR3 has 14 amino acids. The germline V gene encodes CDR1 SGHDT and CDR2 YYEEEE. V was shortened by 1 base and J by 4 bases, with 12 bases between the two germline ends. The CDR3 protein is CASSLFGTTYEQYF. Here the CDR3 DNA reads TGTGCCAGCAGCTTGTTCGGGACAACTTACGAGCAGTACTTC.

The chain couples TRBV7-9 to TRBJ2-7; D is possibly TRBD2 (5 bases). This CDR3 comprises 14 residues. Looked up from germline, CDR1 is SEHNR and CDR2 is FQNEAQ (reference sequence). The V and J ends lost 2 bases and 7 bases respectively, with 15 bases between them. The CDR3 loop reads CASSLSGSSREQYF. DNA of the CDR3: TGTGCCAGCAGCTTAAGCGGTTCATCGCGGGAGCAGTACTTC. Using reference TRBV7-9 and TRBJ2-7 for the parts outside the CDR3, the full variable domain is DTGVSQNPRHKITKRGQNVTFRCDPISEHNRLYWYRQTLGQGPEFLTYFQNEAQLEKSRLLSDRFSAERPKGSFSTLEIQRTEQGDSAMYLCASSLSGSSREQYFGPGTRLTVT.

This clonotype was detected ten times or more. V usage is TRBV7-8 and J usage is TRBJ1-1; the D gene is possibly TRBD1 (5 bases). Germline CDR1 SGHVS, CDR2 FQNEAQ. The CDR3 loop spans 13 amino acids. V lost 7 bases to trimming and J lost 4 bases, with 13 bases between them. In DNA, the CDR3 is TGTGCCAGCAACCCACTGGGGGGCACTGAAGCTTTCTTT. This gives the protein CASNPLGGTEAFF. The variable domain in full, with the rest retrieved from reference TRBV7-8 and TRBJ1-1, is GAGVSQSPRYKVAKRGQDVALRCDPISGHVSLFWYQQALGQGPEFLTYFQNEAQLDKSGLPSDRFFAERPEGSVSTLKIQRTQQEDSAVYLCASNPLGGTEAFFGQGTRLTVV.

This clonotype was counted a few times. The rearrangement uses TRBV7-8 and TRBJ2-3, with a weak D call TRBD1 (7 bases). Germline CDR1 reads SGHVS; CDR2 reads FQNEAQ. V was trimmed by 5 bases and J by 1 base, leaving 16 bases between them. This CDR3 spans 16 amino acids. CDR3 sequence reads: CASSRRGEQGTDTQYF. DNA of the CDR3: TGTGCCAGCAGCCGCAGGGGGGAACAAGGCACAGATACGCAGTATTTT.